This T cell receptor (beta chain) was retrieved from a study of cytomegalovirus exposure and HLA in healthy donors. TCRdb's table, derived via immunoSEQ multiplex PCR, lists solely in-frame clones and lacks some. The sample gives approximately 190,000 clones, 70% to 85% of which show up once; over 10% is in the top ten. Per germline, CDR1 SGHNT and CDR2 YYREEE (reference sequence). This CDR3 is 14 amino acids long. V shed 2 bases and J shed 3 bases, with 8 bases lying between them. The J gene is TRBJ2-2, the V gene TRBV5-4; possibly TRBD1 for D (6 bases). Sequencing was performed on PBMCs. The receptor was derived from a woman in her 30s in good health and CMV-seropositive. CDR3 region: CASSLRQDTGELFF. The CDR3 DNA reads TGTGCCAGCAGCTTACGACAGGACACCGGGGAGCTGTTTTTT.